This T cell receptor beta chain stems from a study of OX40 agonist ivuxolimab in advanced cancers. Whole-study results and caveats: Compared with CD4+, CD8+ T cells on average had more expanded clones.

Assay: immunoSEQ multiplex PCR; the TCRdb copy retains only in-frame clones and omits some. Of some 100,000 clones listed, 90% are singletons. This CDR3 comprises 11 residues. V lost 11 bases, J lost 6 bases, and 12 bases lay in between. The germline V gene encodes CDR1 LNHDA and CDR2 SQIVND (reference sequence). As regards this clone: The antigen is not known.

This TCR came from an adult with an advanced solid tumor such as melanoma, head and neck, liver or kidney cancer. The sequenced sample was CD4+ or CD8+ T cells sorted from blood, obtained in a trial of the OX40 agonist ivuxolimab. The chain uses TRBV19 and TRBJ2-3, with D unresolved. The CDR3 bases are TGTGCCTCACTACCGTTTGATACGCAGTATTTT. It yields the protein CASLPFDTQYF. Full variable domain (missing parts from reference TRBV19 and TRBJ2-3): DGGITQSPKYLFRKEGQNVTLSCEQNLNHDAMYWYRQDPGQGLRLIYYSQIVNDFQKGDIAEGYSVSREKKESFPLTVTSAQKNPTAFYLCASLPFDTQYFGPGTRLTVL.